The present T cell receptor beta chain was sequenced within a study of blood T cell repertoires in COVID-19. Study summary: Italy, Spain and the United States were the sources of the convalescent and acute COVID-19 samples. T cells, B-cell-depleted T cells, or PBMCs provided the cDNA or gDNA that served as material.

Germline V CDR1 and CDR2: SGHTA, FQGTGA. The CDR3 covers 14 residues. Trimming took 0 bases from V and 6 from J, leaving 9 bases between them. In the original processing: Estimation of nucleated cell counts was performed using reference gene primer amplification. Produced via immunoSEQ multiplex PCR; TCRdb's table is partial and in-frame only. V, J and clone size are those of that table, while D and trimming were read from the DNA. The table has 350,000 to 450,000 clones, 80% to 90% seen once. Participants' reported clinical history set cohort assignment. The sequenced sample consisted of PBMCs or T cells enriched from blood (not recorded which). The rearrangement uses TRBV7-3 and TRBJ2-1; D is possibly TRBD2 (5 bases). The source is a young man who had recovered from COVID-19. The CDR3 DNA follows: TGTGCCAGCAGCTTAACTTTCGGGGTCAATGAGCAGTTCTTC. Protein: CASSLTFGVNEQFF.